These 2 T cell receptor beta chains share one sample of origin, sequenced in a study of blood T cell repertoires in COVID-19. The repertoire was sequenced with immunoSEQ multiplex PCR; TCRdb's copy has only in-frame clones and lacks some. The sample has more than 300,000 clones, more than 75% seen once. Sequencing used PBMCs or T cells enriched from blood (not recorded which). Receptor source: a woman aged 18-29 years who had recovered from COVID-19.

As regards this clone: The same CDR3 is also encoded by other DNA sequences in this sample. The chain links TRBV7-6 to TRBJ2-5; D gene ambiguous. This CDR3 is 12 amino acids long. Germline V gene sequence: CDR1 SGHVS, CDR2 FNYEAQ. V was trimmed by 3 bases and J by 3 bases, leaving 5 bases between them. The CDR3 nucleotides read TGTGCCAGCAGCTTCAGCGAAGAGACCCAGTACTTC. This codes for CASSFSEETQYF. Full variable domain (remainder filled in from reference TRBV7-6 and TRBJ2-5): GAGVSQSPRYKVTKRGQDVALRCDPISGHVSLYWYRQALGQGPEFLTYFNYEAQQDKSGLPNDRFSAERPEGSISTLTIQRTEQRDSAMYRCASSFSEETQYFGPGTRLLVL.

This sequence joins TRBV19 and TRBJ2-2, with TRBD2 as a possible D gene (7 bases). Germline V CDR1 and CDR2: LNHDA, SQIVND (reference sequence). V was pared by 7 bases and J by 5 bases, with 14 bases between. This CDR3 contains 14 residues. The DNA of the CDR3 is TGTGCCAGTAAATCCGGGGGGCGGACCGGGGAGCTGTTTTTT. Translation gives CASKSGGRTGELFF.